A selection of T cell receptor beta chains follows, all from one sample in a study of blood T cell repertoires in COVID-19. Assay: immunoSEQ multiplex PCR; the TCRdb copy retains only in-frame clones and omits some. The table has about 180,000 clones, under 90% seen once. Sequencing was done on a sample of peripheral blood. The receptors shown here come from an older person with COVID-19, enrolled during active disease. CDR3s include the opening cysteine and the closing phenylalanine or tryptophan. The D gene is left open where the match is weak. Clone size, where shown, is once, few, many, or a class for clones that have expanded.

cdr3_length	clone_size	d_call	v_call	j_call	cdr3_aa	cdr3_nt
16	NA	NA	TRBV7-8	TRBJ2-1	CASSTPGAVPYNEQFF	TGTGCCAGCAGCACCCCAGGGGCCGTCCCCTACAATGAGCAGTTCTTC
17	NA	NA	TRBV5-8	TRBJ1-3	CASSFLVQLISGNTIYF	TGTGCCAGCAGCTTCTTGGTACAGCTAATTTCTGGAAACACCATATATTTT
15	NA	TRBD2	TRBV6-5	TRBJ2-1	CASTYTGTSGNEQFF	TGTGCCAGCACTTATACCGGGACTAGCGGTAATGAGCAGTTCTTC
17	NA	TRBD2	TRBV20-1	TRBJ2-3	CSASIGRTSGNTDTQYF	TGCAGTGCTAGTATCGGCCGGACTAGCGGAAACACAGATACGCAGTATTTT
14	NA	NA	TRBV13	TRBJ2-7	CASSKQGTVYEQYF	TGTGCCAGCAGCAAACAGGGTACCGTATACGAGCAGTACTTC
15	NA	NA	TRBV28	TRBJ1-5	CASSSGDGSNQPQHF	TGTGCCAGCAGTTCAGGGGACGGCAGCAATCAGCCCCAGCATTTT
12	few	NA	TRBV27	TRBJ2-7	CASRRNFYEQYF	TGTGCCAGCAGGCGAAACTTCTACGAGCAGTACTTC
14	NA	NA	TRBV28	TRBJ2-5	CASRWARGSETQYF	TGTGCCAGCAGATGGGCTAGGGGGTCGGAGACCCAGTACTTC
16	NA	NA	TRBV21-1	TRBJ1-4	CASSQTQTGEGEKLFF	TGTGCCAGCAGCCAAACCCAGACAGGGGAAGGGGAAAAACTGTTTTTT
17	NA	TRBD1	TRBV28	TRBJ1-2	CASSLRFAGGVGIGYTF	TGTGCCAGCAGTTTGCGATTTGCAGGGGGCGTAGGAATCGGCTACACCTTC
15	NA	TRBD1	TRBV4-1	TRBJ2-7	CASSQSWTGGYEQYF	TGCGCCAGCAGCCAATCTTGGACAGGGGGCTACGAGCAGTACTTC
15	NA	NA	TRBV14	TRBJ2-7	CASSQRSLLHDEQYF	TGTGCCAGCAGCCAAAGATCCTTGTTACACGACGAGCAGTACTTC
15	NA	NA	TRBV4-3	TRBJ2-5	CASSQFYGDKETQYF	TGCGCCAGCAGCCAATTCTACGGTGACAAAGAGACCCAGTACTTC
15	NA	NA	TRBV7-2	TRBJ1-1	CASSLPPPGSTEAFF	TGTGCCAGCAGCTTACCCCCCCCAGGGTCCACTGAAGCTTTCTTT
15	NA	NA	TRBV19	TRBJ2-3	CASSTPPGRTDTQYF	TGTGCCAGTAGTACACCCCCAGGAAGGACAGATACGCAGTATTTT